A selection of T cell receptor beta chains follows, all from one sample in a study of blood T cell repertoires in COVID-19. Clones were read by immunoSEQ multiplex PCR, and TCRdb kept only the in-frame ones, dropping some. The sample includes 300,000 to 400,000 clones, roughly 90% seen only once; the top ten take around 7.9%. Sequencing was done on a sample of peripheral blood. The receptor source for this set is a woman aged 70-85 years with COVID-19, enrolled during active disease. Both conserved end residues are part of each CDR3. A D gene is named only where the DNA matches it firmly. The size entry is marked missing in some rows and otherwise reads once, few, many or a size class.

.,TRBD2,TRBJ2-7,TRBV5-4,CASSSGTSRDEQYF,TGTGCCAGCAGCTCCGGGACTAGTCGGGACGAGCAGTACTTC
few,TRBD1,TRBJ1-1,TRBV11-2,CASSSGQGKAFF,TGTGCCAGCAGTTCGGGACAGGGCAAAGCTTTCTTT
.,.,TRBJ1-1,TRBV6-4,CASSEEGGGTEAFF,TGTGCCAGCAGTGAGGAGGGTGGGGGCACTGAAGCTTTCTTT
.,.,TRBJ1-2,TRBV7-2,CASSLATDYGYTF,TGTGCCAGCAGCTTAGCCACAGACTATGGCTACACCTTC
.,.,TRBJ2-3,TRBV5-1,CASSLVGRGSTDTQYF,TGCGCCAGCAGCTTGGTGGGTAGAGGCAGCACAGATACGCAGTATTTT
.,TRBD2,TRBJ2-5,TRBV7-9,CASSVVAGGLLRVQETQYF,TGTGCCAGCAGCGTGGTGGCGGGGGGGCTCTTGAGGGTCCAAGAGACCCAGTACTTC
.,TRBD2,TRBJ2-7,TRBV7-2,CASSLGSGGFYEQYF,TGTGCCAGCAGCTTAGGTAGCGGGGGGTTCTACGAGCAGTACTTC
.,.,TRBJ1-6,TRBV24-1,CATSGGVNSPLHF,TGTGCCACTTCAGGCGGGGTCAATTCACCCCTCCACTTT
.,.,TRBJ1-2,TRBV12-3/TRBV12-4,CASRADIF,TGTGCCAGCAGGGCGGACATCTTC
.,.,TRBJ2-1,TRBV6-5,CASSYSQGNYNEQFF,TGTGCCAGCAGTTATTCGCAGGGAAACTACAATGAGCAGTTCTTC
once,.,TRBJ2-3,TRBV10-2,CASRLASGSTDTQYF,TGCGCCAGCAGACTTGCGAGCGGGAGCACAGATACGCAGTATTTT
.,.,TRBJ1-2,TRBV12-3/TRBV12-4,CASSLGDRHGYTF,TGTGCCAGCAGTTTAGGCGATCGTCATGGCTACACCTTC
few,.,TRBJ1-2,TRBV12-3/TRBV12-4,CASSPGSHYGYTF,TGTGCCAGCAGTCCAGGGTCCCACTATGGCTACACCTTC
once,TRBD1,TRBJ1-6,TRBV19,CASSKADRGQGPLHF,TGTGCCAGTAGTAAGGCGGACAGGGGTCAAGGACCCCTCCACTTT
.,TRBD1,TRBJ2-7,TRBV9,CASSAQGAGGYEQYF,TGTGCCAGCAGCGCTCAGGGGGCCGGGGGCTACGAGCAGTACTTC
.,TRBD1,TRBJ2-1,TRBV4-3,CASSPEGDRGRYNEQFF,TGCGCCAGCAGCCCCGAGGGGGACAGGGGGCGTTACAATGAGCAGTTCTTC
.,.,TRBJ1-1,TRBV27,CASSLPQGRAFF,TGTGCCAGCAGCCTCCCCCAGGGGAGAGCTTTCTTT
.,.,TRBJ1-4,TRBV9,CASSVQGGDEKLFF,TGTGCCAGCAGCGTACAGGGAGGAGATGAAAAACTGTTTTTT
.,.,TRBJ1-1,TRBV18,CASSPRENTEAFF,TGTGCCAGCTCACCAAGAGAGAACACTGAAGCTTTCTTT
.,TRBD2,TRBJ2-5,TRBV6-2/TRBV6-3,CASSYFGGGETQYF,TGTGCCAGCAGTTACTTCGGCGGGGGTGAGACCCAGTACTTC
.,.,TRBJ2-2,TRBV30,CAWSRGSGELFF,TGTGCCTGGAGTAGGGGGAGCGGGGAGCTGTTTTTT
.,.,TRBJ2-2,TRBV6-6,CAFKGDNTGELFF,TGTGCTTTCAAGGGGGATAACACCGGGGAGCTGTTTTTT
.,.,TRBJ2-3,TRBV30,CAWTGARITQYF,TGTGCCTGGACCGGCGCCAGGATCACGCAGTATTTT
.,.,TRBJ2-4,TRBV5-1,CASSLGSGAKNIQYF,TGCGCCAGCAGCTTGGGCTCCGGGGCCAAAAACATTCAGTACTTC
.,.,TRBJ1-1,TRBV19,CASQLASGTEAFF,TGTGCCAGTCAGTTGGCGTCAGGCACTGAAGCTTTCTTT
.,.,TRBJ1-1,TRBV12-3/TRBV12-4,CASSPPGSAEAFF,TGTGCCAGCAGTCCCCCTGGAAGCGCTGAAGCTTTCTTT
.,.,TRBJ1-1,TRBV29-1,CSVGDTGRVYTEAFF,TGCAGCGTTGGGGACACAGGTCGAGTTTATACTGAAGCTTTCTTT
.,.,TRBJ2-7,TRBV6-2/TRBV6-3,CASSYPDYYEQYF,TGTGCCAGCAGTTACCCAGACTACTACGAGCAGTACTTC